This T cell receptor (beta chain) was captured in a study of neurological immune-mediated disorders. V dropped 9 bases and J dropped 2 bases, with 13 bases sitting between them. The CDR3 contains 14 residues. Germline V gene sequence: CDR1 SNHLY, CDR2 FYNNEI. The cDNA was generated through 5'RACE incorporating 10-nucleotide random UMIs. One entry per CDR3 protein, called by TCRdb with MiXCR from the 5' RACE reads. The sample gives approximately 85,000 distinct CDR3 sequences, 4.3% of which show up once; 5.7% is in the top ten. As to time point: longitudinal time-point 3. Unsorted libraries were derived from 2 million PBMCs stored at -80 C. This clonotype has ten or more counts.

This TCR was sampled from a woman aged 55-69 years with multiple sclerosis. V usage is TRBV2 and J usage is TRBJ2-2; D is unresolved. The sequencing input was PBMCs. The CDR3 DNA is TGTGCCAGGTCCCGCACAAGAAACACCGGGGAGCTGTTTTTT. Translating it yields CARSRTRNTGELFF. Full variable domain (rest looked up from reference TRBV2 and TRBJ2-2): EPEVTQTPSHQVTQMGQEVILRCVPISNHLYFYWYRQILGQKVEFLVSFYNNEISEKSEIFDDQFSVERPDGSNFTLKIRSTKLEDSAMYFCARSRTRNTGELFFGEGSRLTVL.